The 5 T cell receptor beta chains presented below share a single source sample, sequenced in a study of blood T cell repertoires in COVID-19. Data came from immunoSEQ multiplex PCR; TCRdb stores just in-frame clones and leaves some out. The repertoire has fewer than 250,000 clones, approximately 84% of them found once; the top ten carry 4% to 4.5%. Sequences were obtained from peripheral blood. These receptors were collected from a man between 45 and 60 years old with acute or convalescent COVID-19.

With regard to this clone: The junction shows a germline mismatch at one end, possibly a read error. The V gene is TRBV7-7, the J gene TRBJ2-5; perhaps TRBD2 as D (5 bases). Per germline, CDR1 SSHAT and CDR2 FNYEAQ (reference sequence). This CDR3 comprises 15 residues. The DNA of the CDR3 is TGTGCTAGCAGCTGGATCCTAGGCGGGCAAGAGACCCAGTACTTC. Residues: CASSWILGGQETQYF.

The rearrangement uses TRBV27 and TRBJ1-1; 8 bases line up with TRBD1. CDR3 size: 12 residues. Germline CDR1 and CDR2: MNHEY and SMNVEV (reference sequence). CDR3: CDMDRVDTEAFF. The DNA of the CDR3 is TGTGACATGGACAGGGTGGACACTGAAGCTTTCTTT.

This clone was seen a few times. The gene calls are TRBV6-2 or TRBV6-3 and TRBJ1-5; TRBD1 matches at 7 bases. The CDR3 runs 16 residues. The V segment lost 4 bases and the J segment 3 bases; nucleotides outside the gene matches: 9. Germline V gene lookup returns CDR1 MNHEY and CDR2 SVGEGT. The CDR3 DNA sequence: TGTGCCAGCAGTTGGCCCCGACAGGGCATCAATCAGCCCCAGCATTTT. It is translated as CASSWPRQGINQPQHF.

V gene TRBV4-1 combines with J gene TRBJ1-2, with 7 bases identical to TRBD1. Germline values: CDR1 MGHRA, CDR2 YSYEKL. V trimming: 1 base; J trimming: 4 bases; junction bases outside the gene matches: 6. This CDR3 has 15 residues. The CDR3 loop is CASSQVGGKPYGYTF. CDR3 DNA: TGCGCCAGCAGCCAAGTAGGGGGCAAACCCTATGGCTACACCTTC.

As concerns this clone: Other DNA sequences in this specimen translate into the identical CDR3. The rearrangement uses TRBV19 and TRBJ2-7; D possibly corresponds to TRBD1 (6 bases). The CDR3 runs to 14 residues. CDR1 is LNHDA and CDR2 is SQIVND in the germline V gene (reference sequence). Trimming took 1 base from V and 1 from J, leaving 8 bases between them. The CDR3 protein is CASSIVQGSYEQYF. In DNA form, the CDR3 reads TGTGCCAGTAGTATAGTGCAGGGGTCCTACGAGCAGTACTTC. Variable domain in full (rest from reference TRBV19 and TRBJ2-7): DGGITQSPKYLFRKEGQNVTLSCEQNLNHDAMYWYRQDPGQGLRLIYYSQIVNDFQKGDIAEGYSVSREKKESFPLTVTSAQKNPTAFYLCASSIVQGSYEQYFGPGTRLTVT.